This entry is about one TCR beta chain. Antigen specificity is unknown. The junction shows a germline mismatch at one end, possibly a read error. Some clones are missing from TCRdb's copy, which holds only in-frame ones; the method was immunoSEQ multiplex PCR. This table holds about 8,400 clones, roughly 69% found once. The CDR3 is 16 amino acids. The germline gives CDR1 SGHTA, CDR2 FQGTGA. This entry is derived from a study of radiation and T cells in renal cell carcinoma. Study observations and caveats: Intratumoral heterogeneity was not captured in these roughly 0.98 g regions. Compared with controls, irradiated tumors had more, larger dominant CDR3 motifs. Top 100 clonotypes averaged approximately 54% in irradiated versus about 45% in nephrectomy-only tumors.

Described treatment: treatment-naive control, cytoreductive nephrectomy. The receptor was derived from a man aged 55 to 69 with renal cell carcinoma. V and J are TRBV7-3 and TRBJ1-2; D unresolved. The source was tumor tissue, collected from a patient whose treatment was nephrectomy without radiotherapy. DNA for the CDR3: TGTGCCAGCAGCTTAACTGGCGCGGCTTTTAACTATGGGTACACCTTC. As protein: CASSLTGAAFNYGYTF. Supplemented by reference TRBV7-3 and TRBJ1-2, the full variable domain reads GAGVSQTPSNKVTEKGKYVELRCDPISGHTALYWYRQSLGQGPEFLIYFQGTGAADDSGLPNDRFFAVRPEGSVSTLKIQRTERGDSAVYLCASSLTGAAFNYGYTFGSGTRLTVV.